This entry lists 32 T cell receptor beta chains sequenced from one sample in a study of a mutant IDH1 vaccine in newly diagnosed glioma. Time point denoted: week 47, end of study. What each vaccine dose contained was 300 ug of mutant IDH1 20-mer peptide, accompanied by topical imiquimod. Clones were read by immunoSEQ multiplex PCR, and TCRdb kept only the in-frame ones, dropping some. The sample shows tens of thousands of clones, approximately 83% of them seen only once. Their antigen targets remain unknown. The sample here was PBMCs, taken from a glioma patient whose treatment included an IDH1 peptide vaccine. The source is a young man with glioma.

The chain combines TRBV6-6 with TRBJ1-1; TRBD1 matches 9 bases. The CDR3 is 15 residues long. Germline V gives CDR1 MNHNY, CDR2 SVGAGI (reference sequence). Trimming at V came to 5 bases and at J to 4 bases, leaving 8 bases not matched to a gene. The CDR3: CASSIQDRGGTEAFF. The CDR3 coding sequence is TGTGCCAGCAGTATCCAGGACAGGGGCGGCACTGAAGCTTTCTTT.

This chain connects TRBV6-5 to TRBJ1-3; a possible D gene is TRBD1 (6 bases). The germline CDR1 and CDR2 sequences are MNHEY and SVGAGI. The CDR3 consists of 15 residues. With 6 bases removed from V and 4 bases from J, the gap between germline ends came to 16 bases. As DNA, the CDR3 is TGTGCCAGCAGCCCCGCAGGGGCATCGGGAAACACCATATATTTT. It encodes CASSPAGASGNTIYF.

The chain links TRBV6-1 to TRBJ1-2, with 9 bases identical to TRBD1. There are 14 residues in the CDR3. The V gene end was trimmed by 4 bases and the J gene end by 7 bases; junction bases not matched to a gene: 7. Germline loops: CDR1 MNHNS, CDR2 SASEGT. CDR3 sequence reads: CASSVATGGSGYTF. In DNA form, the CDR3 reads TGTGCCAGCAGTGTAGCCACAGGGGGCAGTGGCTACACCTTC.

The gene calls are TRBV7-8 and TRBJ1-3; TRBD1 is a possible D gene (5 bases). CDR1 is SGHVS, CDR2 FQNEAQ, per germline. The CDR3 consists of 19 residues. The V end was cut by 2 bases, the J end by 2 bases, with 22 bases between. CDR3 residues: CASSLRWSEEGLAGNTIYF. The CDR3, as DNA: TGTGCCAGCAGCTTAAGGTGGTCCGAAGAGGGGCTTGCTGGAAACACCATATATTTT.

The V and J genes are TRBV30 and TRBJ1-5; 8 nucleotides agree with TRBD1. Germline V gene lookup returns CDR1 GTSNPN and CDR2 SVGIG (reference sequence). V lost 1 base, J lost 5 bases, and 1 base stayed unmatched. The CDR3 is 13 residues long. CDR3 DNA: TGTGCCTGGAGTGCAGGGGGCGATCAGCCCCAGCATTTT. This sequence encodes CAWSAGGDQPQHF.

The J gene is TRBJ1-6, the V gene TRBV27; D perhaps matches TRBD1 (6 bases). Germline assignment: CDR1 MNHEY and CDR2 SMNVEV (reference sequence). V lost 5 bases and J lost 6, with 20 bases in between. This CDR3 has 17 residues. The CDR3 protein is CASSTPPGAGSNSPLHF. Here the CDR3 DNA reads TGTGCCAGCAGTACCCCCCCAGGGGCAGGTTCTAATTCACCCCTCCACTTT.

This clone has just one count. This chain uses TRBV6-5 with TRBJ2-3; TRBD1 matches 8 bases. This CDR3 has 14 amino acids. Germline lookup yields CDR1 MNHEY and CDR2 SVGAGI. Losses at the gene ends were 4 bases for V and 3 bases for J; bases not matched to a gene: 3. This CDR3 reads CASSSGQGTDTQYF. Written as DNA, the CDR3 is TGTGCCAGCAGTTCCGGACAGGGTACAGATACGCAGTATTTT.

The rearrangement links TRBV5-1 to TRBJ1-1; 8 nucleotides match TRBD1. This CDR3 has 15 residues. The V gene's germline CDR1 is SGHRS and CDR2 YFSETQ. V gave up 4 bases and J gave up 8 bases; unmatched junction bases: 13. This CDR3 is CASSAERGGDREAFF. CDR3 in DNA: TGCGCCAGCAGCGCCGAGCGGGGCGGGGACAGGGAAGCTTTCTTT.

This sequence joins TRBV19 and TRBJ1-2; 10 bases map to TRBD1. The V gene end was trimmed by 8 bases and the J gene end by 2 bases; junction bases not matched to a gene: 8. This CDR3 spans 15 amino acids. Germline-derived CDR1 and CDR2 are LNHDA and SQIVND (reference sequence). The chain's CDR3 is CASQTSGQGNYGYTF. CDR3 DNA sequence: TGTGCCAGTCAGACTTCGGGACAGGGGAACTATGGCTACACCTTC.

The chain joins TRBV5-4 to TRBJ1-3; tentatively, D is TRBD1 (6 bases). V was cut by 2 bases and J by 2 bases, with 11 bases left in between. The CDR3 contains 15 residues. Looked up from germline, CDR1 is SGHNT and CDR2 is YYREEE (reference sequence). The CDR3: CASSFTGRTGNTIYF. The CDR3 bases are TGTGCCAGCAGCTTTACAGGGAGAACTGGAAACACCATATATTTT.

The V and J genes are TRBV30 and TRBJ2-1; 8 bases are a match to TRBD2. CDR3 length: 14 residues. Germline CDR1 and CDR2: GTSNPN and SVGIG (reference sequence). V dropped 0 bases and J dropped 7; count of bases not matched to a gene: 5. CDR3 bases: TGTGCCTGGAGTGTAACCGGGGGGGGGAATGAGCAGTTCTTC. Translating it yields CAWSVTGGGNEQFF.

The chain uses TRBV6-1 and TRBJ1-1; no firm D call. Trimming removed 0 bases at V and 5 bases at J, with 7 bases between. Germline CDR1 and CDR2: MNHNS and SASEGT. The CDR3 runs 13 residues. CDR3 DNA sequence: TGTGCCAGCAGTGAAGCAGGGTGGACTGAAGCTTTCTTT. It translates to CASSEAGWTEAFF.

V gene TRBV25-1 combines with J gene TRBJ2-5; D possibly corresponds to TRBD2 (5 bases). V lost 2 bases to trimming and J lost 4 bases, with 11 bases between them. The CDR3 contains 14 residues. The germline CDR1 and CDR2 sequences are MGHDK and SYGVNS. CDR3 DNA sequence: TGTGCCAGCAGTGAAGGCGGGCTGGGAGAGACCCAGTACTTC. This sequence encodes CASSEGGLGETQYF. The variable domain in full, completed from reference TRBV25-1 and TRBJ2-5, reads EADIYQTPRYLVIGTGKKITLECSQTMGHDKMYWYQQDPGMELHLIHYSYGVNSTEKGDLSSESTVSRIRTEHFPLTLESARPSHTSQYLCASSEGGLGETQYFGPGTRLLVL.

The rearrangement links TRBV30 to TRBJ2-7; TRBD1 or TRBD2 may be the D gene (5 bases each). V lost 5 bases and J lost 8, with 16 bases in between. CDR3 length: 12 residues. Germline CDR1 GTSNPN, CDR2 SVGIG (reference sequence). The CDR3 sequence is CAWERGGGQQYF. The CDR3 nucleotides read TGTGCCTGGGAAAGGGGTGGGGGACAGCAGTACTTC.

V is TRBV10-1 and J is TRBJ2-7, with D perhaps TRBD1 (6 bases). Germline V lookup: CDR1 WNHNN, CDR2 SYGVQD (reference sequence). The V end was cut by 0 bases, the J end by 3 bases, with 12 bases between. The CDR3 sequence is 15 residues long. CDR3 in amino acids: CASSESGTSLYEQYF. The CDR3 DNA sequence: TGCGCCAGCAGTGAGTCGGGGACAAGTCTCTACGAGCAGTACTTC.

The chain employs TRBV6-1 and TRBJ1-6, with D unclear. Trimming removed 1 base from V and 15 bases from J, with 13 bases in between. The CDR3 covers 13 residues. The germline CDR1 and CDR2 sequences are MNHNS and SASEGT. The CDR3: CASSEGAERILHF. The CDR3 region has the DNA TGTGCCAGCAGTGAAGGGGCGGAGCGGATCCTCCACTTT.

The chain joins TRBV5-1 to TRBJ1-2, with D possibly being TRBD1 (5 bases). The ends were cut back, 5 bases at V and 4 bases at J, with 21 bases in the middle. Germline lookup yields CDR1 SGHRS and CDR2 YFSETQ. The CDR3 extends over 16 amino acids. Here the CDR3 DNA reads TGCGCCAGCAGTACGGACGCGACAGCCGGAGGCTATGGCTACACCTTC. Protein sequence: CASSTDATAGGYGYTF.

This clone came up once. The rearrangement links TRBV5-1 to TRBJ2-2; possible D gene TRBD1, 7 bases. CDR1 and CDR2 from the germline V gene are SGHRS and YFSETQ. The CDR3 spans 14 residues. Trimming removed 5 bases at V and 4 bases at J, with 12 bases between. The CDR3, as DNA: TGCGCCAGCAGGCAGGGGGGAAGCACCGGGGAGCTGTTTTTT. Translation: CASRQGGSTGELFF.

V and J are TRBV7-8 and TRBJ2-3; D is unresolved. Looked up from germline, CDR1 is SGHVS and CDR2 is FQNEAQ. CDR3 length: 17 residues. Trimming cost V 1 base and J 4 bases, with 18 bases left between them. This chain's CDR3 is CASSLEPAHFRPDTQYF. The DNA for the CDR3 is TGTGCCAGCAGCTTAGAGCCGGCCCATTTCCGCCCAGATACGCAGTATTTT.

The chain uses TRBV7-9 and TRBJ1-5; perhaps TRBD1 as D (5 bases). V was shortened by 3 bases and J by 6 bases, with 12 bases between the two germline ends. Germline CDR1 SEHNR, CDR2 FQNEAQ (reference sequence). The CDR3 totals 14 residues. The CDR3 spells CASSFGGVGQPQHF. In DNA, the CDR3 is TGTGCCAGCAGCTTCGGGGGAGTCGGTCAGCCCCAGCATTTT.

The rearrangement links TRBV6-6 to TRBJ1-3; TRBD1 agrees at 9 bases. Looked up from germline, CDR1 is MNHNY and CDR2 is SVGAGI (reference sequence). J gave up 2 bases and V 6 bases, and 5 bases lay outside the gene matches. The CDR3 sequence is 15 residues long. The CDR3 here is CASRGQGDAGNTIYF. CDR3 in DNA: TGTGCCAGCAGGGGACAGGGTGACGCTGGAAACACCATATATTTT.

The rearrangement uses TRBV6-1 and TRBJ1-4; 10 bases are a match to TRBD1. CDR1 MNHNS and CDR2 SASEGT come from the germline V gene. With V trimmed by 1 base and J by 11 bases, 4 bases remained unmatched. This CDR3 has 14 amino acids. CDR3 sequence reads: CASSEEGDRGKLFF. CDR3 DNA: TGTGCCAGCAGTGAAGAGGGGGACAGGGGTAAACTGTTTTTT.

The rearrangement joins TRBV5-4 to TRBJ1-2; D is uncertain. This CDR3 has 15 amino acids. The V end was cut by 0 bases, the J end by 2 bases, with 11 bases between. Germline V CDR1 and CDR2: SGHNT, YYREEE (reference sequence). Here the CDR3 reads CASSLERVTNYGYTF. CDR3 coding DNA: TGTGCCAGCAGCTTGGAGCGGGTTACGAACTATGGCTACACCTTC.

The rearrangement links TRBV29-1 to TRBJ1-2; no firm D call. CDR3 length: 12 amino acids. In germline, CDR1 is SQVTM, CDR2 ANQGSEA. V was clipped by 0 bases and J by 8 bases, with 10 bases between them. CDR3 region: CSVEESVGGYTF. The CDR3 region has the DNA TGCAGCGTTGAAGAGTCGGTTGGCGGCTACACCTTC.

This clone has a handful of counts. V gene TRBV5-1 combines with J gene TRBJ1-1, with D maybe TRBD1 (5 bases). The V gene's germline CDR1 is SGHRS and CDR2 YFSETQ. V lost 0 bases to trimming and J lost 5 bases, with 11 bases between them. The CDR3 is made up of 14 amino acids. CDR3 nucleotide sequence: TGCGCCAGCAGCTTGGCCCGACAGCTTACTGAAGCTTTCTTT. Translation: CASSLARQLTEAFF. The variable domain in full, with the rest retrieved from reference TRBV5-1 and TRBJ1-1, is KAGVTQTPRYLIKTRGQQVTLSCSPISGHRSVSWYQQTPGQGLQFLFEYFSETQRNKGNFPGRFSGRQFSNSRSEMNVSTLELGDSALYLCASSLARQLTEAFFGQGTRLTVV.

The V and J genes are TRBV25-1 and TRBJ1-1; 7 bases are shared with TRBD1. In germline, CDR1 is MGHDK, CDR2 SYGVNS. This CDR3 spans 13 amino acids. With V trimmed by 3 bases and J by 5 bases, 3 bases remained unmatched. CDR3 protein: CASSDTGETEAFF. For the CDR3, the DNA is TGTGCCAGCAGTGATACAGGGGAAACTGAAGCTTTCTTT.

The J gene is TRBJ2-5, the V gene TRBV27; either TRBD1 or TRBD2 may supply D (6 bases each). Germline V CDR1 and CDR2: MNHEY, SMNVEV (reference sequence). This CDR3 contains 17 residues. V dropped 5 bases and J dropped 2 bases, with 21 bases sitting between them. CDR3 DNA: TGTGCCAGCAGTCAGCTGTGGCGGAGGGGGATTCAAGAGACCCAGTACTTC. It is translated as CASSQLWRRGIQETQYF.

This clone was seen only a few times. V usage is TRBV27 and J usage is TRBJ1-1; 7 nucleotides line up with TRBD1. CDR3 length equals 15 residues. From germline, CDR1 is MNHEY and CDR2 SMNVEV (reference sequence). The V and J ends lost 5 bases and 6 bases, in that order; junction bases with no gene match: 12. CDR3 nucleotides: TGTGCCAGCAGTACCCATCCCACAGGGGCCGCTGAAGCTTTCTTT. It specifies CASSTHPTGAAEAFF.

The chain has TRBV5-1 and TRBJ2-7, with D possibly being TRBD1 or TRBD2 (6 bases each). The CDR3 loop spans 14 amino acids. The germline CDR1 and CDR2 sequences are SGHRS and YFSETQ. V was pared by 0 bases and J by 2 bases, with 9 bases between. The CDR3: CASSLGGAPYEQYF. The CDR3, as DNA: TGCGCCAGCAGCTTGGGGGGGGCTCCCTACGAGCAGTACTTC. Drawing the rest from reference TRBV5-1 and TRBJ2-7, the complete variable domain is KAGVTQTPRYLIKTRGQQVTLSCSPISGHRSVSWYQQTPGQGLQFLFEYFSETQRNKGNFPGRFSGRQFSNSRSEMNVSTLELGDSALYLCASSLGGAPYEQYFGPGTRLTVT.

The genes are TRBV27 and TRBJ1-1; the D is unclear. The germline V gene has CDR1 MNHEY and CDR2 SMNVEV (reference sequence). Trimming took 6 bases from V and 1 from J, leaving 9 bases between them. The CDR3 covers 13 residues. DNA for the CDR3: TGTGCCAGCAGCGGACGGAGGAACACTGAAGCTTTCTTT. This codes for CASSGRRNTEAFF.

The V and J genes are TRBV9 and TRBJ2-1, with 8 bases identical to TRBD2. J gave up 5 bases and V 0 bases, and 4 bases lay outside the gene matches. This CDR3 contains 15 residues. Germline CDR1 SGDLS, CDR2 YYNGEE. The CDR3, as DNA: TGTGCCAGCAGCGTAGACGGGAGGGCCGACAATGAGCAGTTCTTC. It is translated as CASSVDGRADNEQFF. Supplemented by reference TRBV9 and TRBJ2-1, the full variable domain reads DSGVTQTPKHLITATGQRVTLRCSPRSGDLSVYWYQQSLDQGLQFLIQYYNGEERAKGNILERFSAQQFPDLHSELNLSSLELGDSALYFCASSVDGRADNEQFFGPGTRLTVL.

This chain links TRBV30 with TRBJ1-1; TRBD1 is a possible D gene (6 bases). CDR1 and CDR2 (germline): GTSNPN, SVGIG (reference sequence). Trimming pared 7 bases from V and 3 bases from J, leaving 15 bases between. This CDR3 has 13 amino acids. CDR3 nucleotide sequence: TGTGCCTCAATTGCGGACAGATACACTGAAGCTTTCTTT. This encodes CASIADRYTEAFF.